The clone carrying this TCR beta chain has ten or more counts. J lost 6 bases, V lost 8 bases, and 6 bases had no gene match. The V gene's germline CDR1 is MNHEY and CDR2 SVGAGI. The CDR3 is made up of 13 amino acids. The data are from a study of blood T cell repertoires in COVID-19. Assay: immunoSEQ multiplex PCR; the TCRdb copy retains only in-frame clones and omits some. Of 200,000 to 300,000 clones in the sample, 90% were seen once. The chain joins TRBV6-5 to TRBJ1-5, with 8 nucleotides matching TRBD1. This TCR was recovered from a woman aged 40 to 50 with acute or convalescent COVID-19. The sequenced sample consisted of peripheral blood. Written as DNA, the CDR3 is TGTGCCAGCTTGGACAGGGAGGGTCAGCCCCAGCATTTT. It codes for CASLDREGQPQHF.